This TCR beta chain is drawn from a study of T cell responses to AZD1222 COVID-19 vaccine (dated by TCRdb to about 2021). In the study overall: AZD1222 recipients whose second dose came at about 4 weeks and those whose second dose came at about 12 weeks were combined into one group, since spike-specific TCR depth and breadth did not differ between the two schedules. TCR sequencing was performed for 230 to 250 trial participants, of whom 207 were given two doses of AZD1222 and some 25 were given two doses of MenACWY control vaccine. Trial participants were enrolled into age subgroups of 18-55, 56-69 and 70-plus years, which contained 148, 28 and 57 TCR-sequenced participants, respectively.

Reading the label with the study, this specimen's time point is: baseline before first vaccination. Vaccinee samples were obtained from the UK trials COV001 and COV002, which included a single-blind randomized controlled phase 2/3 trial of AZD1222 (ChAdOx1 nCoV-19) in healthy adults. For TCRbeta chain sequencing, PBMC samples from trial participants were taken at day 0 and at day 28 after the second dose. V is clipped by 1 base and J by 6 bases, and the sequence between their germline boundaries is 17 bases long. The germline V gene supplies CDR1 SGHVS and CDR2 FQNEAQ. Inclusive of the bounding cysteine and phenylalanine, the CDR3 is 16 residues long. The read is trimmed to its CDR3 DNA, 48 bases read in frame from base 1. The CDR3 regions of human TCRbeta chains were subjected to immunosequencing. Concerning the study's data processing: Repertoire TCRs were checked for matches against a reference library of SARS-CoV-2-specific TCRs that had been generated using the MIRA antigen-specificity platform. Breadth was defined as the fraction of unique TCRs that were SARS-CoV-2-associated. Depth was defined as the fraction of total T cells that were SARS-CoV-2-associated. Each spike-specific TCR was assigned to its reactive spike region and to a CD4 or CD8 class using the MIRA data. Log10-transformed breadth and depth values were compared by one-way ANOVA with Sidak's multiple comparisons tests. The immuneACCESS repertoire file appears here via TCRdb, limited to in-frame rearrangements. These files lack a portion of the clones; in checked studies, under half of the deficit traces to unresolved V genes, and the cause of the others is not known. That table furnishes V, J and clone size, whereas the DNA furnished D and trimming. In this sample the table shows 75,000 to 100,000 clones, roughly nine tenths of which occur a single time. About 13% of the sample belongs to the ten largest clones.

The research as a whole found: No day 14 peak-response samples were available, so repertoires were characterized only after the peak T cell response. Conclusions about previously exposed vaccinees are limited because only five to seven AZD1222 recipients were SARS-CoV-2 seropositive at baseline. The 56-69-year group was small, and its depth increase did not reach significance, likely because of low power. Reportedly, almost half of the unique spike-specific TCRs recognized epitopes lying outside the regions that are mutated in the B.1.351 and B.1.1.7 variants. The whole spike protein was spanned by vaccine-associated CD4 TCRs, and dominant responses were seen in regions 160-218 and 743-854. Participants were mostly white British, with more females than males. The authors suggested clonal diversity may have been underestimated. After two AZD1222 doses, both the breadth and the depth of spike-specific TCRs were significantly higher than at day 0 and than in MenACWY recipients.

Turning to this clone: Which antigen it targets is not known. Base qualities are not at hand, and no much larger clone is one base apart.

This receptor was identified in an adult in good health. The specimen comprised peripheral blood, sampled on day 0 of AZD1222 vaccination. The chain is assembled from TRBV7-8 and TRBJ2-3; the D gene is possibly TRBD2, with 6 bases matching. The CDR3 protein sequence reads: CASSLGVLAPRDTQYF. The nucleotide sequence is TGTGCCAGCAGCTTAGGGGTTCTAGCGCCCAGGGATACGCAGTATTTT.